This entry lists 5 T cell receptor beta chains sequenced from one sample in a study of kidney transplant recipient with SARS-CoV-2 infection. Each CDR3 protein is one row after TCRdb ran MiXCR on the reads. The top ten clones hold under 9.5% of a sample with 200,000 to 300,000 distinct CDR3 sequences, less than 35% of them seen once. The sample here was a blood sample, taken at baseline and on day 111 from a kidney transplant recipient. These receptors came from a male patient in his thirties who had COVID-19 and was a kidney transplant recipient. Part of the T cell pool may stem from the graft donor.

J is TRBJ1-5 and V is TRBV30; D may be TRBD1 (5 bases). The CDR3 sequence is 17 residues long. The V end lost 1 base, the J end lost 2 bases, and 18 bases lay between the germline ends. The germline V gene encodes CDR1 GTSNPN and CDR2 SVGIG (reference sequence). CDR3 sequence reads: CAWSEVESQGRNQPQHF. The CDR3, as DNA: TGTGCCTGGAGTGAGGTGGAAAGTCAGGGACGCAATCAGCCCCAGCATTTT.

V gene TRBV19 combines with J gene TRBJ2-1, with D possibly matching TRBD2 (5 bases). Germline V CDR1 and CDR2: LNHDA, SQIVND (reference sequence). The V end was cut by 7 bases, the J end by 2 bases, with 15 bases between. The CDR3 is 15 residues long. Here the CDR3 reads CASTPGSSPYNEQFF. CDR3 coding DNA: TGTGCCAGTACCCCGGGATCAAGCCCCTACAATGAGCAGTTCTTC.

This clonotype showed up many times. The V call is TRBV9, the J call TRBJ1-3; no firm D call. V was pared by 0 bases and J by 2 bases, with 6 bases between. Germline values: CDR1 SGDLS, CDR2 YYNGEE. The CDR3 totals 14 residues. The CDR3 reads CASSVEGTGNTIYF. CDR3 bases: TGTGCCAGCAGCGTAGAGGGAACTGGAAACACCATATATTTT.

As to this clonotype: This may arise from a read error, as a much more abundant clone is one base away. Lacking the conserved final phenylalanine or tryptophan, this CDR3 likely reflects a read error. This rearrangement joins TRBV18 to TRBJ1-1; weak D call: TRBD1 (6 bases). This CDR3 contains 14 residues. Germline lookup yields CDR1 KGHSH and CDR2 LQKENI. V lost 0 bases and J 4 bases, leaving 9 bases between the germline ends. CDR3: CASSPPTGITEAFL. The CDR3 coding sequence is TGTGCCAGCTCACCACCGACAGGTATCACTGAAGCTTTCCTT.

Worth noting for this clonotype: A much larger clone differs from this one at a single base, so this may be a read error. The CDR3 spells CSARELGDPRGAFF. The CDR3 DNA reads as TGCAGTGCTAGGGAGTTGGGGGATCCTCGAGGAGCTTTCTTT. The chain carries TRBV20-1 and TRBJ1-1, with TRBD1 as a possible D gene (5 bases). Germline CDR1 and CDR2: DFQATT and SNEGSKA (reference sequence). V lost 3 bases to trimming and J lost 10 bases, with 21 bases between them. The CDR3 covers 14 residues.